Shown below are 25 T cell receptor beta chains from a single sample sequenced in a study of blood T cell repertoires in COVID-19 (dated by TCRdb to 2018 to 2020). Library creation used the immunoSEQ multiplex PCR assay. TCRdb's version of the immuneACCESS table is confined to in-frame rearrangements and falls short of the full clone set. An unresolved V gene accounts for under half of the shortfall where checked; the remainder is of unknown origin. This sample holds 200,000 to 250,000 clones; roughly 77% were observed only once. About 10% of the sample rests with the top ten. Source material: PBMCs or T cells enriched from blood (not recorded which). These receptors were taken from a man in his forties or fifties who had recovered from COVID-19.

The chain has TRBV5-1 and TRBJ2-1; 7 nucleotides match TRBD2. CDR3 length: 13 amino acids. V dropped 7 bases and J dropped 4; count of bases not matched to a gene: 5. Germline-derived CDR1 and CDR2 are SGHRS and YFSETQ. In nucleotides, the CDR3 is TGCGCCAGCGGTCGGGGACTATACAATGAGCAGTTCTTC. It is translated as CASGRGLYNEQFF.

CDR3 nucleotide sequence: TGTGCCAGCAGCCAAGCTTATATCACCGGGGAGCTGTTTTTT. Protein: CASSQAYITGELFF. This chain joins TRBV3-1 (or the pseudogene TRBV3-2) and TRBJ2-2; no clear D. Trimming shortened V by 1 base and J by 4 bases, and 7 bases separated the two germline ends. The CDR3 has 14 amino acids. From germline, CDR1 is LGHDT and CDR2 YNNKEL (reference sequence).

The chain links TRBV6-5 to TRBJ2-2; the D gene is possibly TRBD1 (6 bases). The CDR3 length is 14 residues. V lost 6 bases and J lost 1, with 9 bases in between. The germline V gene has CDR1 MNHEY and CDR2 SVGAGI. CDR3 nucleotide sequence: TGTGCCAGCAGGATGACAGGGAACACCGGGGAGCTGTTTTTT. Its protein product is CASRMTGNTGELFF.

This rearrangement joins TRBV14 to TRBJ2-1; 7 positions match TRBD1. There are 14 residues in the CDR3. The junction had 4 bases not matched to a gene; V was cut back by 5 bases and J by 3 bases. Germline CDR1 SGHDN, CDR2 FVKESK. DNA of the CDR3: TGTGCCAGCAGCAAACAGGGGAACTACAATGAGCAGTTCTTC. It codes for CASSKQGNYNEQFF.

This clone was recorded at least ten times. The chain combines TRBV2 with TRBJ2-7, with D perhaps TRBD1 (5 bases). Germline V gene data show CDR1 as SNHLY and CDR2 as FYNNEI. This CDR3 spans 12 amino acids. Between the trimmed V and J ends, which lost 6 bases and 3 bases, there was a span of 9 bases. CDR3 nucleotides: TGTGCCAGCAGCCAGGACATCTACGAGCAGTACTTC. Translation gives CASSQDIYEQYF.

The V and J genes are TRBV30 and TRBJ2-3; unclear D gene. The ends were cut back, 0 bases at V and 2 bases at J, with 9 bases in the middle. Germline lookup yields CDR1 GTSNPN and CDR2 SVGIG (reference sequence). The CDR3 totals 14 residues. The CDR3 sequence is CAWSVMLATDTQYF. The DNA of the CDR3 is TGTGCCTGGAGTGTGATGCTGGCCACAGATACGCAGTATTTT.

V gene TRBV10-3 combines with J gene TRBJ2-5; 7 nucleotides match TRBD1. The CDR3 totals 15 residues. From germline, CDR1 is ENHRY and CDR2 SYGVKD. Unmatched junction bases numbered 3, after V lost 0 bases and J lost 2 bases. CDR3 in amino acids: CAISESGTEQETQYF. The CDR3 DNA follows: TGTGCCATCAGTGAGTCTGGGACAGAACAAGAGACCCAGTACTTC.

CDR3 sequence: CASSLAAGSRQETQYF. For the CDR3, the DNA is TGCGCCAGCAGCTTGGCGGCCGGGAGCCGACAAGAGACCCAGTACTTC. The J gene is TRBJ2-5, the V gene TRBV5-1; D possibly corresponds to TRBD2 (6 bases). CDR1 SGHRS and CDR2 YFSETQ come from the germline V gene. Between the trimmed V and J ends, which lost 0 bases and 2 bases, there was a span of 14 bases. The CDR3 is 16 residues long.

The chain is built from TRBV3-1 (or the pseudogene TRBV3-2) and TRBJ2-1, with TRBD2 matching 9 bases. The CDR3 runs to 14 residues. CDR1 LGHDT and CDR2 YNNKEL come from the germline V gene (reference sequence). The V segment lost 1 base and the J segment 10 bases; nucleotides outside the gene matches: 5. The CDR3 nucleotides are TGTGCCAGCAGCCAAGGCGTGCTAGCGGGGGAGCAGTTCTTC. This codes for CASSQGVLAGEQFF.

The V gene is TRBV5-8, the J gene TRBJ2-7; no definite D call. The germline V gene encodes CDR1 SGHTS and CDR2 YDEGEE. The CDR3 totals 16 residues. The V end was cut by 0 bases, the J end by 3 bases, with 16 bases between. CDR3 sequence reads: CASSLAALTYRYEQYF. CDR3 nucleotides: TGTGCCAGCAGCTTGGCCGCCTTGACTTACCGCTACGAGCAGTACTTC.

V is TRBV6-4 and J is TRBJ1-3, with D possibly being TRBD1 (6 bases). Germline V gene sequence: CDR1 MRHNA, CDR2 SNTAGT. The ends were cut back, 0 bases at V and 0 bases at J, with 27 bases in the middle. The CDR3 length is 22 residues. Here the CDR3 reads CASSDSEGGKANRARSGNTIYF. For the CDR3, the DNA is TGTGCCAGCAGTGACTCTGAGGGTGGTAAGGCGAACAGGGCACGCTCTGGAAACACCATATATTTT.

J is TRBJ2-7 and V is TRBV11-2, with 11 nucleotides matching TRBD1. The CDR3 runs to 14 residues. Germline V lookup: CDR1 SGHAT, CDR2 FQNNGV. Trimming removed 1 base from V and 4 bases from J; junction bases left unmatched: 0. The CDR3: CASSLGDRGYEQYF. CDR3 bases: TGTGCCAGCAGCTTAGGGGACAGGGGGTACGAGCAGTACTTC.

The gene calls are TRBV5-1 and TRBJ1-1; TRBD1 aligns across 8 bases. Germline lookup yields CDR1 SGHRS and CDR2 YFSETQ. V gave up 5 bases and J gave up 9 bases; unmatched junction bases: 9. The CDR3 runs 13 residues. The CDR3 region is CASRPGTGLQAFF. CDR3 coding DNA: TGCGCCAGCAGACCCGGGACAGGCCTTCAAGCTTTCTTT.

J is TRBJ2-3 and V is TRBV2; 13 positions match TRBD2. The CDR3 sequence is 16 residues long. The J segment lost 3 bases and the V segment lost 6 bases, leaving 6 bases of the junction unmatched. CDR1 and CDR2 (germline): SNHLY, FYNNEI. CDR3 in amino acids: CASRRTSGSRTDTQYF. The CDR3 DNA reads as TGTGCCAGCAGGCGGACTAGCGGGAGTAGAACAGATACGCAGTATTTT. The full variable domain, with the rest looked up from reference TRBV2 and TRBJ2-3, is EPEVTQTPSHQVTQMGQEVILRCVPISNHLYFYWYRQILGQKVEFLVSFYNNEISEKSEIFDDQFSVERPDGSNFTLKIRSTKLEDSAMYFCASRRTSGSRTDTQYFGPGTRLTVL.

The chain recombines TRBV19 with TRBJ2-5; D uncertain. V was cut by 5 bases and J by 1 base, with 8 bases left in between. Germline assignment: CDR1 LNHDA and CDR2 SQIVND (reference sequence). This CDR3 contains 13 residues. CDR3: CASSRNGQETQYF. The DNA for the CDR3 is TGTGCCAGTAGTCGAAACGGCCAAGAGACCCAGTACTTC.

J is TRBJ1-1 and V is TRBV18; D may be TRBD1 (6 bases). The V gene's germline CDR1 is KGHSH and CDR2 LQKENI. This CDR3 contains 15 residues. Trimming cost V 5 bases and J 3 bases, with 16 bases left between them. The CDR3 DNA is TGTGCCAGCTCAGGGGGGGCAGGTGGGGACACTGAAGCTTTCTTT. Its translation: CASSGGAGGDTEAFF.

The CDR3, as DNA: TGTGCCAGCAGCCACGGGCAGGGGGCGATCCACGGGGAGCTGTTTTTT. Protein sequence: CASSHGQGAIHGELFF. This chain joins TRBV3-1 (or the pseudogene TRBV3-2) and TRBJ2-2; 8 nucleotides agree with TRBD1. This CDR3 is built from 16 residues. Germline CDR1 LGHDT, CDR2 YNNKEL (reference sequence). Trimming cost V 3 bases and J 7 bases; bases outside gene matches: 10.

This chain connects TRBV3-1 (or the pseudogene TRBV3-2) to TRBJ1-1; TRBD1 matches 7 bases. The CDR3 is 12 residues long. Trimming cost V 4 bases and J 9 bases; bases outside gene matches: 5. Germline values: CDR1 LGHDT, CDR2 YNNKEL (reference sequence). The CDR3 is CASSRQTGKAFF. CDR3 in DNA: TGTGCCAGCAGCCGACAGACAGGGAAAGCTTTCTTT.

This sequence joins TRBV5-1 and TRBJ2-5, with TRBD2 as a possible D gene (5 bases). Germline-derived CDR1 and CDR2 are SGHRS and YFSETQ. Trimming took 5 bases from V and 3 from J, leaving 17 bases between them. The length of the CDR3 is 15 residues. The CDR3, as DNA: TGCGCCAGCAGAGATTTGCGGGCTTTTGAAGAGACCCAGTACTTC. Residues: CASRDLRAFEETQYF.

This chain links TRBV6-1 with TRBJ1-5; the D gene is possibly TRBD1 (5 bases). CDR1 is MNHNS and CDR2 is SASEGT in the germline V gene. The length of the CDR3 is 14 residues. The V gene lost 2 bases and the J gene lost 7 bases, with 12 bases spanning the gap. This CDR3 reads CASSELGSGQPQHF. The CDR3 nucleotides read TGTGCCAGCAGTGAATTGGGTTCAGGGCAGCCCCAGCATTTT.

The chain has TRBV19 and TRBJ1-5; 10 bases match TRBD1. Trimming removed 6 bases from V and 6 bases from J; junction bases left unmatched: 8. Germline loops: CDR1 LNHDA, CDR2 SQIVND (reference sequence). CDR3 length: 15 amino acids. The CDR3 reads CASSRDRGQGQPQHF. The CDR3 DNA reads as TGTGCCAGTAGCCGTGACAGGGGGCAAGGTCAGCCCCAGCATTTT.

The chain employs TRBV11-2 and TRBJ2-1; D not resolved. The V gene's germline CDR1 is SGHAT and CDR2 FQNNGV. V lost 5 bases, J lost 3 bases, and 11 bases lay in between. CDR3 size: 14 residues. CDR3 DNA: TGTGCCAGCAGCCCACGCGGTTTCTACAATGAGCAGTTCTTC. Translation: CASSPRGFYNEQFF. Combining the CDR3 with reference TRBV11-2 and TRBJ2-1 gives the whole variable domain EAGVAQSPRYKIIEKRQSVAFWCNPISGHATLYWYQQILGQGPKLLIQFQNNGVVDDSQLPKDRFSAERLKGVDSTLKIQPAKLEDSAVYLCASSPRGFYNEQFFGPGTRLTVL.

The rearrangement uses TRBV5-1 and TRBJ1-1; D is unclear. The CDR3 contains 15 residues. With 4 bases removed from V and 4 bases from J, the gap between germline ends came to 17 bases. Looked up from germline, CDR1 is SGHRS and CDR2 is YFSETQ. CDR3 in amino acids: CASSLVPLEGTEAFF. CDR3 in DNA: TGCGCCAGCAGCCTGGTCCCTTTGGAGGGCACTGAAGCTTTCTTT.

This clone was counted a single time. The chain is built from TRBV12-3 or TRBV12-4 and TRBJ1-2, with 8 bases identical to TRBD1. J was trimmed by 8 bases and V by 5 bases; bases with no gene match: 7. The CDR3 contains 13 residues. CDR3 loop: CASSQTGVEGYTF. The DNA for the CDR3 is TGTGCCAGCAGTCAGACAGGGGTGGAAGGCTACACCTTC.

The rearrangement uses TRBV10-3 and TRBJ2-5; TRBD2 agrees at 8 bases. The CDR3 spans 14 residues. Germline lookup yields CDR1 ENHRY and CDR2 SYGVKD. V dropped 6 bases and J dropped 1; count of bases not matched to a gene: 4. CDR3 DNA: TGTGCCATCAGCGGGGGGGGACTCCAAGAGACCCAGTACTTC. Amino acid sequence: CAISGGGLQETQYF.